A single sample is the source of the 16 T cell receptor beta chains below, sequenced in a study of cytomegalovirus exposure and HLA in healthy donors. The PCR was carried out with 60 Vbeta primers and 13 Jbeta primers. Libraries were prepared by immunoSEQ multiplex PCR; TCRdb keeps only in-frame clonotypes and omits some of them. The sample holds roughly 130,000 clones, roughly three quarters seen once. The material sequenced was PBMCs. The receptors were gathered from a female donor in good health and CMV-seronegative.

The chain recombines TRBV12-2 with TRBJ1-2; the tabulated D call, TRBD1, remains unverified against the DNA. TRBV12-2 constitutes a pseudogene. This CDR3 contains 14 residues. The CDR3 loop is CASRPRDNNYGYTF. CDR3 nucleotides: TGTGCAAGTCGCCCCCGGGACAATAACTATGGCTACACCTTC.

The chain carries TRBV6-6 and TRBJ2-1; D may be TRBD2 (6 bases). Looked up from germline, CDR1 is MNHNY and CDR2 is SVGAGI (reference sequence). CDR3 length: 14 residues. Trimming took 2 bases from V and 2 from J, leaving 7 bases between them. The CDR3 region has the DNA TGTGCCAGCAGTTACGGGGGGACCTACAATGAGCAGTTCTTC. Its protein product is CASSYGGTYNEQFF.

The chain carries TRBV7-9 and TRBJ2-7, with TRBD1 matching over 10 bases. The CDR3 has 15 amino acids. V lost 5 bases and J lost 0; bases outside the gene matches: 4. The germline gives CDR1 SEHNR, CDR2 FQNEAQ (reference sequence). The CDR3 DNA sequence: TGTGCCAGCAGCCGGGGACAGGGGAACTCCTACGAGCAGTACTTC. Translation gives CASSRGQGNSYEQYF.

Here the CDR3 DNA reads TGTGCCAGCAGCTTAGGCGGGTCTAGCGGGGCCGCAGAGACCCAGTACTTC. Its protein product is CASSLGGSSGAAETQYF. The chain links TRBV11-3 to TRBJ2-5; TRBD2 matches 9 bases. CDR1 is SGHNT, CDR2 YENEEA, per germline. CDR3 length: 17 residues. The ends lost 1 base at V and 4 bases at J; junction bases unmatched: 10.

The chain joins TRBV15 to TRBJ2-5; perhaps TRBD1 as D (6 bases). The germline CDR1 and CDR2 sequences are LNHNV and YYDKDF (reference sequence). Between the trimmed V and J ends, which lost 9 bases and 5 bases, there was a span of 13 bases. CDR3 length: 12 amino acids. CDR3 in amino acids: CATKTQGETQYF. The DNA of the CDR3 is TGTGCCACAAAAACCCAGGGGGAGACCCAGTACTTC.

This clone was counted once. The rearrangement links TRBV27 to TRBJ1-6, with D tentatively TRBD1 (6 bases). Between the trimmed V and J ends, which lost 8 bases and 8 bases, there was a span of 16 bases. The CDR3 extends over 14 amino acids. Germline V gene lookup returns CDR1 MNHEY and CDR2 SMNVEV (reference sequence). CDR3 sequence reads: CASGNRANHSPLHF. As DNA, the CDR3 is TGTGCCAGCGGCAACAGGGCCAACCATTCACCCCTCCACTTT.

V and J are TRBV7-8 and TRBJ2-1; 8 bases fit TRBD1. Trimming removed 3 bases from V and 16 bases from J; junction bases left unmatched: 11. The CDR3 loop spans 13 amino acids. Germline-derived CDR1 and CDR2 are SGHVS and FQNEAQ. The CDR3 loop reads CASSLGLAQGEFF. In nucleotides, the CDR3 is TGTGCCAGCAGCTTGGGGTTGGCACAGGGGGAATTCTTC.

The rearrangement joins TRBV7-2 to TRBJ1-3; possibly TRBD1 for D (5 bases). The CDR3 extends over 15 amino acids. V shed 1 base and J shed 2 bases, with 9 bases lying between them. Germline V gene lookup returns CDR1 SGHTA and CDR2 FQGNSA. The CDR3, as DNA: TGTGCCAGCAGCTTAGACAGGTTTACTGGAAACACCATATATTTT. Its protein product is CASSLDRFTGNTIYF. The variable domain in full, with the rest retrieved from reference TRBV7-2 and TRBJ1-3, is GAGVSQSPSNKVTEKGKDVELRCDPISGHTALYWYRQSLGQGLEFLIYFQGNSAPDKSGLPSDRFSAERTGGSVSTLTIQRTQQEDSAVYLCASSLDRFTGNTIYFGEGSWLTVV.

The CDR3 here is CASSPVGSSYNEQFF. The CDR3 region has the DNA TGTGCCAGCTCACCAGTCGGGAGCTCCTACAATGAGCAGTTCTTC. The chain carries TRBV18 and TRBJ2-1; D is perhaps TRBD2 (6 bases). Trimming stripped 2 bases from V and 0 bases from J, with 8 bases between. The germline CDR1 and CDR2 sequences are KGHSH and LQKENI. This CDR3 is 15 amino acids long.

This clone was seen ten or more times. The V call is TRBV5-1, the J call TRBJ1-1; D ambiguous. Germline CDR1 and CDR2: SGHRS and YFSETQ. This CDR3 spans 15 amino acids. V was pared by 4 bases and J by 4 bases, with 17 bases between. The CDR3 region has the DNA TGCGCCAGCAGCCCAACTACCGCTGAAAGCACTGAAGCTTTCTTT. The encoded protein is CASSPTTAESTEAFF. Full variable domain (missing parts from reference TRBV5-1 and TRBJ1-1): KAGVTQTPRYLIKTRGQQVTLSCSPISGHRSVSWYQQTPGQGLQFLFEYFSETQRNKGNFPGRFSGRQFSNSRSEMNVSTLELGDSALYLCASSPTTAESTEAFFGQGTRLTVV.

The chain joins TRBV7-9 to TRBJ1-2; D ambiguous. There are 13 residues in the CDR3. V was shortened by 0 bases and J by 8 bases, with 10 bases between the two germline ends. Germline loops: CDR1 SEHNR, CDR2 FQNEAQ (reference sequence). This CDR3 is CASSLATGGGYTF. The CDR3 DNA sequence: TGTGCCAGCAGCTTAGCCACGGGTGGAGGCTACACCTTC.

The chain links TRBV10-3 to TRBJ2-1, with 8 bases that match TRBD2. This CDR3 spans 15 amino acids. Germline CDR1 and CDR2: ENHRY and SYGVKD. J gave up 6 bases and V 4 bases, and 8 bases lay outside the gene matches. CDR3 in amino acids: CAISGRGGTSNEQFF. The CDR3 nucleotides read TGTGCCATCAGTGGGAGGGGGGGGACTAGCAATGAGCAGTTCTTC.

V usage is TRBV7-2 and J usage is TRBJ1-5; no clear D gene. The V end was cut by 2 bases, the J end by 1 base, with 6 bases between. The CDR3 is 14 amino acids. CDR1 and CDR2 (germline): SGHTA, FQGNSA. The CDR3 nucleotides are TGTGCCAGCAGCTTACGCGCAAGCAATCAGCCCCAGCATTTT. Translated: CASSLRASNQPQHF.

The chain links TRBV7-9 to TRBJ1-3; D remains ambiguous. Germline lookup yields CDR1 SEHNR and CDR2 FQNEAQ (reference sequence). V lost 7 bases and J 0 bases, leaving 10 bases between the germline ends. CDR3 size: 14 residues. The chain's CDR3 is CASILMSSGNTIYF. DNA of the CDR3: TGTGCCAGCATACTGATGAGCTCTGGAAACACCATATATTTT.

The CDR3 sequence: CASSPTGGEEAFF. The CDR3 bases are TGCGCCAGCAGCCCAACAGGGGGCGAAGAAGCTTTCTTT. The chain employs TRBV4-3 and TRBJ1-1; TRBD1 aligns across 9 bases. The junction had 5 bases not matched to a gene; V was cut back by 4 bases and J by 8 bases. CDR3 length: 13 amino acids. Looked up from germline, CDR1 is LGHNA and CDR2 is YSLEER.

The chain is built from TRBV10-1 and TRBJ2-3; D uncertain. Germline CDR1 reads WNHNN; CDR2 reads SYGVQD (reference sequence). The length of the CDR3 is 14 residues. V was pared by 7 bases and J by 4 bases, with 15 bases between. The CDR3 DNA is TGCGCCAGCACCTCCGACTTAGGAGCAGATACGCAGTATTTT. It translates to CASTSDLGADTQYF.